The rows below give T cell receptor beta chains drawn from one sample of a study of shared clonotypes between healthy human individuals. Only in-frame clones appear in the TCRdb table, and some are missing; sequencing was by immunoSEQ multiplex PCR. The data contain about 980,000 clones, less than 85% of them singletons. The source material was memory CD4+ T cells sorted from blood. All receptors derive from a man aged 18 to 30 in good health. CDR3s include the opening cysteine and the closing phenylalanine or tryptophan. The D gene is left open where the match is weak. Not every row has a clone size; where given, it reads once, few, many or a size class.

V	J	D	size	DNA	CDR3
TRBV1	TRBJ2-3	.	.	TGCACCAGCAGCCAAGGAAGGTCGCCCCCCAAGGGGTATTTT	CTSSQGRSPPKGYF
TRBV30	TRBJ1-5	.	.	TGTGCCTGGAGTTTTTCAACGGGACTCCTGAATCAGCCCCAGCATTTT	CAWSFSTGLLNQPQHF
TRBV18	TRBJ1-5	.	.	TGTGCCAGCTCAGGGAGGGGGGATCAGCCCCAGCATTTT	CASSGRGDQPQHF
TRBV27	TRBJ2-3	TRBD2	.	TGTGCCAGCAGTTCATCCCCCGGACTAGCGCCTAGCACAGATACGCAGTATTTT	CASSSSPGLAPSTDTQYF
TRBV7-9	TRBJ2-7	TRBD1	.	TGTGCCAGCAGGACCACCGGGACAGGGGGCTACGAGCAGTACTTC	CASRTTGTGGYEQYF
TRBV2	TRBJ1-1	.	few	TGTGCCAGCAGTCATCTGGGGATGAACACTGAAGCTTTCTTT	CASSHLGMNTEAFF
TRBV6-5	TRBJ1-4	.	few	TGTGCCAGCAGTCGGATTATGTCAACTAATGAAAAACTGTTTTTT	CASSRIMSTNEKLFF
TRBV10-2	TRBJ1-1	.	few	TGCGCCAGCAGCGAACCCCGGACGGACACTGAAGCTTTCTTT	CASSEPRTDTEAFF
TRBV2	TRBJ2-7	.	.	TGTGCCAGCAGTGAAACTTACGAGCAGTACTTC	CASSETYEQYF
TRBV2	TRBJ1-5	TRBD1	many	TGTGCCAGCAGCAAAGGGACAGGAAGCAATCAGCCCCAGCATTTT	CASSKGTGSNQPQHF
TRBV5-1	TRBJ2-2	TRBD2	.	TGCGCCAGCAGCTTGGTCTCTCTAGCGGGAGGCTCCGGGGAGCTGTTTTTT	CASSLVSLAGGSGELFF
TRBV19	TRBJ1-2	.	.	TGTGCCAGTAGAACCCCCGGGGTGAAGGGCTACACCTTC	CASRTPGVKGYTF
TRBV19	TRBJ2-5	.	.	TGTGCCAGTATCGGAGGGTCAGCCGGGAAAGAGACCCAGTACTTC	CASIGGSAGKETQYF
TRBV19	TRBJ2-7	TRBD1	once	TGTGCCAGTAGTCCGATTACGGGACAGGGCTCTCGCGAGCAGTACTTC	CASSPITGQGSREQYF
TRBV27	TRBJ2-1	.	.	TGTGCCAGCAGGACTAGTTGGGGCGGGAATGAGCAGTTCTTC	CASRTSWGGNEQFF
TRBV20-1	TRBJ2-5	.	.	TGCAGTGCCGACCTTTGGGAGACCCAGTACTTC	CSADLWETQYF
TRBV11-2	TRBJ2-7	.	once	TGTGCCAGCAGCTTAGGGGCGGCAAGCTCCTACGAGCAGTACTTC	CASSLGAASSYEQYF
TRBV19	TRBJ2-2	.	few	TGTGCCAGTAGCGAGGACTACCGAGGGGAGCTGTTTTTT	CASSEDYRGELFF
TRBV27	TRBJ2-1	TRBD1	.	TGTGCCAGCAGTTTATCCGGCAGACTCGGGGTTACAGGGGACAATGAGCAGTTCTTC	CASSLSGRLGVTGDNEQFF
TRBV15	TRBJ2-1	.	.	TGTGCCACCAGCAGAGAGTTCAATGAGCAGTTCTTC	CATSREFNEQFF
TRBV7-2	TRBJ1-2	.	.	TGTGCCAGCAGCTCAGGGGTAAACTATGGCTACACCTTC	CASSSGVNYGYTF
TRBV5-1	TRBJ2-3	.	few	TGCGCCAGCAGCTCCGGGGGACTCGGGCAGTATTTT	CASSSGGLGQYF
TRBV11-1	TRBJ2-7	TRBD1	.	TGTGCCAGCACCCCTCGTGGGACAGGAACCTCCTACGAGCAGTACTTC	CASTPRGTGTSYEQYF
TRBV30	TRBJ2-1	.	.	TGTGCCTGGAGTGAGAGGTTTGGCGAGCAGTTCTTC	CAWSERFGEQFF
TRBV5-4	TRBJ2-2	TRBD2	many	TGTGCCAGCAGCTCCGGGACTAGCGGGGGGGCCGGGGAGCTGTTTTTT	CASSSGTSGGAGELFF